The T cell receptor beta chain described here comes from a study of beta chain features in type 1 diabetes. Study at large: Age, gender and cell yields were similar between patients and healthy donors.

This clone occurred once. Its antigen is still unknown. Study-wide results and caveats: Type 1 diabetes patients had moderately but significantly shorter TCRB CDR3s in all four CD4+ subsets.

All of the isolated RNA was reverse transcribed, so expressed TCRB transcripts were sequenced. Here immunoSEQ multiplex PCR was the method, and the copy in TCRdb shows in-frame clones only, minus some. In the table there are hundreds of thousands of clones, over 12% of which are singletons. Sequencing was performed on naive CD4+ T cells from blood. The source of this sequence is a man younger than 35 with type 1 diabetes.

The DNA for the CDR3 is TGTGCCAGCAGCCCCCGGGGGGCTAGGGCTTTCTTT. Its protein is CASSPRGARAFF. The V call is TRBV5-6, the J call TRBJ1-1; a weak D match, TRBD1 (6 bases). The CDR3 is made up of 12 amino acids. In germline, CDR1 is SGHDT, CDR2 YYEEEE. V dropped 4 bases and J dropped 11 bases, with 15 bases sitting between them.